This T cell receptor beta chain came from a study of blood T cell repertoires in COVID-19. Study-wide background: PBMCs, B-cell-depleted T cells, or T cells were the source of the cDNA or gDNA that made up the material.

In the authors' workflow: Reference gene primers were amplified, and this amplification served to estimate nucleated cell counts. Repertoires were generated with immunoSEQ multiplex PCR, while TCRdb's copy carries only in-frame clones and drops some. That table gives V, J and clone size, and the DNA gave D and trimming. The table lists some 58,000 clones, around nine tenths of them singletons. Input material: peripheral blood. The origin of this receptor is a middle-aged man with acute or convalescent COVID-19.

The CDR3 is CASSESGTENEKLFF. In DNA, the CDR3 is TGCGCCAGCAGTGAGTCCGGGACAGAGAATGAAAAACTGTTTTTT. This sequence joins TRBV10-1 and TRBJ1-4; 7 bases match TRBD1. Trimming removed 0 bases from V and 5 bases from J; junction bases left unmatched: 3. Germline-derived CDR1 and CDR2 are WNHNN and SYGVQD (reference sequence). The CDR3 is 15 residues long.